The rows below give T cell receptor beta chains drawn from one sample of a study of blood T cell repertoires in COVID-19. Measured with immunoSEQ multiplex PCR; TCRdb has only the in-frame clones, and not every one. This sample has tens of thousands of clones, with about four fifths found just once. The specimen was peripheral blood. All receptors derive from a human donor in a cohort sampled during active COVID-19. The CDR3 runs from the conserved cysteine through the conserved F or W. The D gene is left open where the match is weak. Rows give clone size only sometimes, using once, few, many, or a class for an expanded clone.

>NA|TRBJ2-7|NA|14|TRBV28
CASRPQYLSYEQYF
TGTGCCAGCAGGCCACAGTACCTCTCCTACGAGCAGTACTTC
>NA|TRBJ1-5|NA|14|TRBV2
CASSNLGSNQPQHF
TGTGCCAGCTCCAACTTGGGCAGCAATCAGCCCCAGCATTTT
>NA|TRBJ1-2|NA|14|TRBV28
CASSLAGGQEGYTF
TGTGCCAGCAGTTTAGCCGGGGGGCAGGAGGGCTACACCTTC
>NA|TRBJ2-5|NA|13|TRBV19
CASNPSAQETQYF
TGTGCCAGTAATCCTAGCGCGCAAGAGACCCAGTACTTC
>TRBD1|TRBJ2-7|NA|15|TRBV5-5
CASSAGTGRSYEQYF
TGTGCCAGCAGCGCCGGGACAGGGAGATCCTACGAGCAGTACTTC
>NA|TRBJ1-3|NA|14|TRBV19
CASNHRSSGNTIYF
TGTGCCAGTAATCACAGAAGCTCTGGAAACACCATATATTTT
>NA|TRBJ1-4|NA|16|TRBV7-6
CASSLNTADHNEKLFF
TGTGCCAGCAGCTTAAATACAGCCGATCACAATGAAAAACTGTTTTTT
>NA|TRBJ1-1|few|14|TRBV5-1
CASRLDRSDTEAFF
TGCGCCAGCAGATTAGACAGGAGCGACACTGAAGCTTTCTTT
>NA|TRBJ2-7|NA|15|TRBV19
CASSISYGVLYEQYF
TGTGCCAGTAGTATCTCTTACGGGGTACTCTACGAGCAGTACTTC
>NA|TRBJ2-7|NA|11|TRBV3-1/TRBV3-2
CASSQGYGQYF
TGTGCCAGCAGCCAAGGGTACGGGCAGTACTTC
>TRBD2|TRBJ2-7|NA|17|TRBV10-2
CASSALASLAGGYEQYF
TGCGCCAGCAGTGCCCTCGCCTCACTAGCGGGAGGGTACGAGCAGTACTTC
>TRBD1|TRBJ1-6|NA|16|TRBV7-3
CASSPHGRQGGSPLHF
TGTGCCAGCAGCCCCCACGGACGACAGGGGGGTTCACCCCTCCACTTT
>TRBD1|TRBJ2-1|NA|16|TRBV25-1
CASSDRRRGTDNEQFF
TGTGCCAGCAGTGACCGGCGTAGGGGGACAGACAATGAGCAGTTCTTC
>NA|TRBJ2-1|NA|14|TRBV5-1
CASSLRSANNEQFF
TGCGCCAGCAGCTTGCGGTCTGCCAACAATGAGCAGTTCTTC
>NA|TRBJ2-7|once|14|TRBV7-3
CASSLTGGSYEQYF
TGTGCCAGCAGCTTAACAGGCGGCTCCTACGAGCAGTACTTC
>NA|TRBJ2-7|NA|12|TRBV6-5
CASSPTGYEQYF
TGCGCCAGCAGTCCAACAGGCTACGAGCAGTACTTC
>NA|TRBJ2-2|NA|12|TRBV9
CASSVGVGELFF
TGTGCCAGCAGCGTAGGAGTCGGGGAGCTGTTTTTT
>TRBD2|TRBJ2-3|NA|14|TRBV5-4
CASSRGGNTDTQYF
TGTGCCAGCAGCCGGGGGGGGAATACAGATACGCAGTATTTT
>NA|TRBJ1-4|NA|13|TRBV18
CASSLLEEEKLFF
TGTGCCAGCTCCCTTCTGGAGGAGGAAAAACTGTTTTTT
>NA|TRBJ2-5|NA|13|TRBV3-1/TRBV3-2
CASSRLGGETQYF
TGTGCCAGCAGCCGGTTGGGGGGAGAGACCCAGTACTTC
>NA|TRBJ2-3|once|15|TRBV7-9
CASSSKGGEADTQYF
TGTGCCAGCAGCTCCAAGGGAGGAGAGGCAGATACGCAGTATTTT
>NA|TRBJ1-1|NA|14|TRBV18
CASSLGRENTEAFF
TGTGCCAGCTCACTTGGACGGGAGAACACTGAAGCTTTCTTT
>NA|TRBJ1-4|NA|16|TRBV15
CATSRFTGGTNEKLFF
TGTGCCACCAGCAGGTTCACCGGGGGGACTAATGAAAAACTGTTTTTT
>NA|TRBJ1-1|once|12|TRBV30
CAWSAGNTEAFF
TGTGCCTGGAGTGCAGGGAACACTGAAGCTTTCTTT
>NA|TRBJ2-3|NA|14|TRBV7-7
CASSLGASTDTQYF
TGTGCCAGCAGCTTAGGGGCTAGCACAGATACGCAGTATTTT
>TRBD2|TRBJ2-5|NA|15|TRBV14
CASSQETGRVETQYF
TGTGCCAGCAGCCAAGAGACCGGGAGGGTGGAGACCCAGTACTTC
>NA|TRBJ2-7|NA|13|TRBV29-1
CSVEGQGLYEQYF
TGCAGCGTTGAAGGTCAGGGCCTCTACGAGCAGTACTTC
>NA|TRBJ2-3|NA|14|TRBV7-9
CASSLGGTSDTQYF
TGTGCCAGCAGCTTAGGCGGTACTTCAGATACGCAGTATTTT
>TRBD1|TRBJ1-5|NA|16|TRBV4-2
CASSEGDRYSNQPQHF
TGTGCCAGCAGCGAAGGGGACAGGTATAGCAATCAGCCCCAGCATTTT
>TRBD1|TRBJ1-2|NA|17|TRBV15
CATSSRDRGLGNYGYTF
TGTGCCACCAGCTCCCGGGACAGGGGGCTGGGAAACTATGGCTACACCTTC